The following is a T cell receptor beta chain sequence with its context. The antigen remains unidentified. Positively selected for CCR7, the CD45RO-negative cells used as naive CD8 cells excluded terminally differentiated effector memory CD45RA+ cells. Donors, healthy HIV-negative adults, lacked recent acute infections or vaccinations. Deep-level running was used for the assay. Profiled with immunoSEQ multiplex PCR; TCRdb holds only in-frame clones, not every one. The repertoire has about 2,200,000 clones, approximately 94% of them found once; the top ten carry under 2%. These data are taken from a study of shared clonotypes between healthy human individuals. Study-level results: All-four-donor shared clonotypes had higher generation probabilities than non-shared clonotypes did.

V was clipped by 1 base and J by 3 bases, with 13 bases between them. In germline, CDR1 is LNHNV, CDR2 YYDKDF (reference sequence). This CDR3 is 16 amino acids long. V and J are TRBV15 and TRBJ2-1; D uncertain. The clonotype was recovered from a man in his late teens or twenties in good health. Some clones in this sample may be carry-over from other donors' samples. The specimen was naive CD8+ T cells from PBMCs. In nucleotides, the CDR3 is TGTGCCACCAGCAGAGTATTGGAGCCATACTACAATGAGCAGTTCTTC. This sequence encodes CATSRVLEPYYNEQFF.